This T cell receptor (beta chain) is drawn from a study of regulatory T cells in long-lasting Graves disease. Study outcomes and limitations: Analyses excluded thyroid tissue, covering peripheral blood alone.

Arm-PCR of CDR3 regions and iRepertoire HTBI primers were used to build TCR beta libraries. TCRdb independently ran MiXCR on the multiplex PCR reads; one entry per CDR3 protein. The table records about 430,000 distinct CDR3 sequences, approximately 22% of them present only once. The germline V gene has CDR1 SQVTM and CDR2 ANQGSEA. The CDR3 loop spans 14 amino acids. The junction had 4 bases not matched to a gene; V was cut back by 3 bases and J by 6 bases. Specified time point: persistent/refractory GD, antithyroid drugs over 5 years with positive TRAb. PBMC RNA served as the TCR library source. In the case of this clonotype: Its antigen is unidentified.

The starting material was peripheral blood mononuclear cells (PBMCs), obtained when the disease was refractory, from a patient treated with antithyroid drugs. The receptor comes from a female donor with Graves disease. The chain employs TRBV29-1 and TRBJ2-3; 12 bases map to TRBD2. The CDR3 region has the DNA TGCAGCGTTGAGAGGCTAGCGGGAGGGGATACGCAGTATTTT. It encodes CSVERLAGGDTQYF.